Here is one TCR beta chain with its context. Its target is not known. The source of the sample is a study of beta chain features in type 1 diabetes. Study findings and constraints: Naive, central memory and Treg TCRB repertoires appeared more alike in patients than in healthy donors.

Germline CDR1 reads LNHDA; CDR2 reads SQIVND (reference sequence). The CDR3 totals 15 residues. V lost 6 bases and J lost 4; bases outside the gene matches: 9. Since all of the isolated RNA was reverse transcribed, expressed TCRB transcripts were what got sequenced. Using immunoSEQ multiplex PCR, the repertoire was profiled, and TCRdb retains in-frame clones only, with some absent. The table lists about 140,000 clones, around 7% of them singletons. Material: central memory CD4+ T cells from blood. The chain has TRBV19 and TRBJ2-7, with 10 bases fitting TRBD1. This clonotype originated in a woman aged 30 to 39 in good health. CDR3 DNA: TGTGCCAGTAGCCTCCCGGGACAGGGGACTTACGAGCAGTACTTC. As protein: CASSLPGQGTYEQYF. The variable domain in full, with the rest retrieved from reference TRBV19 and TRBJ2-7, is DGGITQSPKYLFRKEGQNVTLSCEQNLNHDAMYWYRQDPGQGLRLIYYSQIVNDFQKGDIAEGYSVSREKKESFPLTVTSAQKNPTAFYLCASSLPGQGTYEQYFGPGTRLTVT.